This entry lists 21 T cell receptor beta chains sequenced from one sample in a study of human T cells and chemical hapten exposure. Time point reported: patch test 2, 6 weeks after DPC sensitization. Treatment: therapeutic diphenylcyclopropenone sensitization with weekly scalp DPC. TCRdb re-derived calls from the RACE reads in MiXCR, one entry per CDR3 protein. The sample includes about 84,000 distinct CDR3 sequences, roughly 10% of them seen just once. The sample here was whole blood, taken in connection with sensitization to the hapten diphenylcyclopropenone (DPC). The receptors originated from a woman aged 50 to 60 with alopecia areata. Some clones in this sample may be carry-over from other donors' samples.

On this clonotype itself: A read error may explain this, as a much larger clone is one base away. The chain couples TRBV11-2 to TRBJ2-1; D gene ambiguous. V was trimmed by 2 bases and J by 8 bases, leaving 13 bases between them. The CDR3 contains 14 residues. The germline gives CDR1 SGHAT, CDR2 FQNNGV. The CDR3 DNA is TGTGCCAGCAGCTTACGCAGGAGTTGGGATGAGCAGTTCTTC. Translating gives CASSLRRSWDEQFF.

This clonotype was counted once. The V and J genes are TRBV28 and TRBJ2-7; unclear D gene. The CDR3 extends over 11 amino acids. V gave up 7 bases and J gave up 4 bases, with 8 bases separating them. Germline V CDR1 and CDR2: MDHEN, SYDVKM. In nucleotides, the CDR3 is TGTGCCAGCAACGATTCTTACGAGCAGTACTTC. It specifies CASNDSYEQYF.

This clonotype was observed at least ten times. As DNA, the CDR3 is TGTGCCAGCAGTTCTACAGGGGGCCTACGCAATCAGCCCCAGCATTTT. As protein: CASSSTGGLRNQPQHF. The J gene is TRBJ1-5, the V gene TRBV6-5, with TRBD1 identical over 9 bases. After removal of 4 bases from V and 2 bases from J, the junction contained 6 bases not matched to a gene. The germline gives CDR1 MNHEY, CDR2 SVGAGI. This CDR3 spans 16 amino acids.

This clonotype showed up many times. The V gene is TRBV14, the J gene TRBJ2-5, with no clear D. The CDR3 is made up of 12 amino acids. Trimming stripped 6 bases from V and 6 bases from J, with 11 bases between. CDR1 and CDR2 (germline): SGHDN, FVKESK. As DNA, the CDR3 is TGTGCCAGCAGTTTCTCGGGTCAGACCCAGTACTTC. Translation gives CASSFSGQTQYF.

In its sample, this clonotype was seen a few times. The V call is TRBV15, the J call TRBJ1-4; 10 nucleotides match TRBD1. The germline V gene encodes CDR1 LNHNV and CDR2 YYDKDF (reference sequence). CDR3 length equals 15 residues. J was trimmed by 6 bases and V by 3 bases; bases with no gene match: 4. The CDR3 bases are TGTGCCACCAGCAGGTCGGGGACAGGGGATGAAAAACTGTTTTTT. This encodes CATSRSGTGDEKLFF.

This clonotype was seen a few times. The chain employs TRBV7-6 and TRBJ2-5; a possible D gene is TRBD1 (6 bases). V dropped 4 bases and J dropped 5 bases, with 29 bases sitting between them. The germline V gene has CDR1 SGHVS and CDR2 FNYEAQ. CDR3 length equals 19 residues. CDR3 sequence (DNA): TGTGCCAGCAGCTCCTCGTGGTCCGTAATTAGGACAGCGGAGGAGACCCAGTACTTC. Translation gives CASSSSWSVIRTAEETQYF.

CDR3 nucleotide sequence: TGTGCCAGCAGCCCCCCTTTGGAGACAGATACGCAGTATTTT. It encodes CASSPPLETDTQYF. The J gene is TRBJ2-3, the V gene TRBV4-2; D remains unclear. Germline V gives CDR1 LGHNA, CDR2 YNFKEQ. V shed 4 bases and J shed 3 bases, with 11 bases lying between them. The CDR3 totals 14 residues.

This clonotype was seen repeatedly, ten times or more. V is TRBV5-1 and J is TRBJ2-2; TRBD2 matches at 10 bases. The V and J ends lost 1 base and 5 bases, in that order; junction bases with no gene match: 5. The CDR3 is 16 residues long. From germline, CDR1 is SGHRS and CDR2 YFSETQ. This chain's CDR3 is CASSLQAGGQTGELFF. CDR3 DNA: TGCGCCAGCAGCTTGCAAGCGGGAGGGCAGACCGGGGAGCTGTTTTTT. The whole variable domain, filled in from reference TRBV5-1 and TRBJ2-2, reads KAGVTQTPRYLIKTRGQQVTLSCSPISGHRSVSWYQQTPGQGLQFLFEYFSETQRNKGNFPGRFSGRQFSNSRSEMNVSTLELGDSALYLCASSLQAGGQTGELFFGEGSRLTVL.

The chain employs TRBV19 and TRBJ2-5, with D possibly being TRBD2 (5 bases). This CDR3 is 14 amino acids long. V was shortened by 11 bases and J by 4 bases, with 20 bases between the two germline ends. In germline, CDR1 is LNHDA, CDR2 SQIVND (reference sequence). The CDR3 DNA reads as TGTGCCCTCATATGGGAAGGCAGCGGAGAGACCCAGTACTTC. Its translation: CALIWEGSGETQYF. The full variable domain, in which reference TRBV19 and TRBJ2-5 provide the parts outside the CDR3, is DGGITQSPKYLFRKEGQNVTLSCEQNLNHDAMYWYRQDPGQGLRLIYYSQIVNDFQKGDIAEGYSVSREKKESFPLTVTSAQKNPTAFYLCALIWEGSGETQYFGPGTRLLVL.

The chain has TRBV21-1 and TRBJ1-4; the D call TRBD1 from the table was never checked on the DNA. TRBV21-1 has pseudogene status. This CDR3 comprises 14 residues. Here the CDR3 DNA reads TGTGCCAGCAGGGAACGGGACAGGGTAGAAAAACTGTTTTTT. Translated, it gives CASRERDRVEKLFF.

Ten or more counts support this clonotype. The gene calls are TRBV2 and TRBJ1-1; D remains unclear. Germline V lookup: CDR1 SNHLY, CDR2 FYNNEI. The CDR3 loop spans 14 amino acids. The V end lost 7 bases, the J end lost 1 base, and 13 bases lay between the germline ends. Here the CDR3 reads CASTTRSGNTEAFF. For the CDR3, the DNA is TGTGCCAGCACCACCCGGTCAGGGAACACTGAAGCTTTCTTT.

This clonotype occurred many times. The rearrangement links TRBV10-1 to TRBJ2-2; D is unclear. The V gene lost 0 bases and the J gene lost 6 bases, with 14 bases spanning the gap. CDR3 length: 16 amino acids. CDR1 is WNHNN and CDR2 is SYGVQD in the germline V gene (reference sequence). Here the CDR3 DNA reads TGCGCCAGCAGTGAGTCCATCTACCCCGGAGCCGGGGAGCTGTTTTTT. It is translated as CASSESIYPGAGELFF.

The chain carries TRBV23-1 and TRBJ2-1, with 12 bases that match TRBD1. TRBV23-1 carries the ORF label, with uncertain function. Germline trimming cut 6 bases from V and 8 bases from J; bases unmatched to any gene: 5. The CDR3 length is 14 residues. The CDR3, as DNA: TGCGCCAGCAGCGCCGGGACAGGGGGCGATGAGCAGTTCTTC. Translated: CASSAGTGGDEQFF.

The CDR3 coding sequence is TGTGCCAGCAGTTTCGCGGGAGGGCGTTTTAACATTCAGTACTTC. Translated, it gives CASSFAGGRFNIQYF. The chain carries TRBV28 and TRBJ2-4; TRBD2 matches at 9 bases. The CDR3 runs to 15 residues. CDR1 and CDR2 (germline): MDHEN, SYDVKM. Unmatched junction bases numbered 7, after V lost 3 bases and J lost 7 bases.

This clonotype has a count of ten or more. The V gene is TRBV30, the J gene TRBJ1-6, with a possible D match to TRBD1 (5 bases). Looked up from germline, CDR1 is GTSNPN and CDR2 is SVGIG (reference sequence). The CDR3 consists of 14 residues. V was pared by 4 bases and J by 7 bases, with 14 bases between. The CDR3 loop is CAWTNGALNSPLHF. The CDR3 nucleotides read TGTGCCTGGACGAATGGGGCTTTGAATTCACCCCTCCACTTT.

The table lists this clonotype with a few counts. The chain is built from TRBV2 and TRBJ1-4; D gene ambiguous. This CDR3 has 10 residues. CDR1 is SNHLY, CDR2 FYNNEI, per germline. The V end was cut by 8 bases, the J end by 8 bases, with 6 bases between. CDR3 sequence reads: CASGPEKLFF. The DNA of the CDR3 is TGTGCCAGCGGACCCGAAAAACTGTTTTTT.

At least ten counts were recorded for this clonotype. The chain couples TRBV28 to TRBJ2-7, with a weak D call TRBD2 (5 bases). This CDR3 comprises 13 residues. V was shortened by 6 bases and J by 2 bases, with 11 bases between the two germline ends. The germline V gene has CDR1 MDHEN and CDR2 SYDVKM. In DNA, the CDR3 is TGTGCCAGCAGCCCGGGGAGCCCCTACGAGCAGTACTTC. This sequence encodes CASSPGSPYEQYF.

The chain is built from TRBV4-3 and TRBJ1-6; no clear D. The CDR3 length is 13 residues. Trimming removed 0 bases at V and 10 bases at J, with 7 bases between. Germline assignment: CDR1 LGHNA and CDR2 YSLEER. The DNA of the CDR3 is TGCGCCAGCAGCCAAGATTCTAGCTCACCCCTCCACTTT. Protein product: CASSQDSSSPLHF.

This clonotype has ten or more counts. CDR3 protein: CASSPGSRPYEQYF. In DNA, the CDR3 is TGTGCCAGCAGCCCAGGATCCCGCCCCTACGAGCAGTACTTC. The chain recombines TRBV7-2 with TRBJ2-7; no clear D gene. Germline V gives CDR1 SGHTA, CDR2 FQGNSA. V dropped 5 bases and J dropped 2 bases, with 13 bases sitting between them. This CDR3 is built from 14 residues. Full variable domain (outside the CDR3, taken from reference TRBV7-2 and TRBJ2-7): GAGVSQSPSNKVTEKGKDVELRCDPISGHTALYWYRQSLGQGLEFLIYFQGNSAPDKSGLPSDRFSAERTGGSVSTLTIQRTQQEDSAVYLCASSPGSRPYEQYFGPGTRLTVT.

The chain has TRBV27 and TRBJ2-7; no definite D call. The germline CDR1 and CDR2 sequences are MNHEY and SMNVEV (reference sequence). The CDR3 sequence is 13 residues long. Trimming left V 3 bases short and J 4 bases short, with 10 bases between. CDR3 sequence (DNA): TGTGCCAGCAGTTTGCACGACCGGTACGAGCAGTACTTC. It codes for CASSLHDRYEQYF.

This chain connects TRBV5-4 to TRBJ1-4; no clear D gene. Germline values: CDR1 SGHNT, CDR2 YYREEE (reference sequence). This CDR3 region has 14 residues. Deletions cut 0 bases from V and 7 bases from J, with 10 bases between. The CDR3 DNA reads as TGTGCCAGCAGCTTGGCTATCTCAAGTGAAAAACTGTTTTTT. Encoded protein: CASSLAISSEKLFF. Full variable domain (missing parts from reference TRBV5-4 and TRBJ1-4): ETGVTQSPTHLIKTRGQQVTLRCSSQSGHNTVSWYQQALGQGPQFIFQYYREEENGRGNFPPRFSGLQFPNYSSELNVNALELDDSALYLCASSLAISSEKLFFGSGTQLSVL.